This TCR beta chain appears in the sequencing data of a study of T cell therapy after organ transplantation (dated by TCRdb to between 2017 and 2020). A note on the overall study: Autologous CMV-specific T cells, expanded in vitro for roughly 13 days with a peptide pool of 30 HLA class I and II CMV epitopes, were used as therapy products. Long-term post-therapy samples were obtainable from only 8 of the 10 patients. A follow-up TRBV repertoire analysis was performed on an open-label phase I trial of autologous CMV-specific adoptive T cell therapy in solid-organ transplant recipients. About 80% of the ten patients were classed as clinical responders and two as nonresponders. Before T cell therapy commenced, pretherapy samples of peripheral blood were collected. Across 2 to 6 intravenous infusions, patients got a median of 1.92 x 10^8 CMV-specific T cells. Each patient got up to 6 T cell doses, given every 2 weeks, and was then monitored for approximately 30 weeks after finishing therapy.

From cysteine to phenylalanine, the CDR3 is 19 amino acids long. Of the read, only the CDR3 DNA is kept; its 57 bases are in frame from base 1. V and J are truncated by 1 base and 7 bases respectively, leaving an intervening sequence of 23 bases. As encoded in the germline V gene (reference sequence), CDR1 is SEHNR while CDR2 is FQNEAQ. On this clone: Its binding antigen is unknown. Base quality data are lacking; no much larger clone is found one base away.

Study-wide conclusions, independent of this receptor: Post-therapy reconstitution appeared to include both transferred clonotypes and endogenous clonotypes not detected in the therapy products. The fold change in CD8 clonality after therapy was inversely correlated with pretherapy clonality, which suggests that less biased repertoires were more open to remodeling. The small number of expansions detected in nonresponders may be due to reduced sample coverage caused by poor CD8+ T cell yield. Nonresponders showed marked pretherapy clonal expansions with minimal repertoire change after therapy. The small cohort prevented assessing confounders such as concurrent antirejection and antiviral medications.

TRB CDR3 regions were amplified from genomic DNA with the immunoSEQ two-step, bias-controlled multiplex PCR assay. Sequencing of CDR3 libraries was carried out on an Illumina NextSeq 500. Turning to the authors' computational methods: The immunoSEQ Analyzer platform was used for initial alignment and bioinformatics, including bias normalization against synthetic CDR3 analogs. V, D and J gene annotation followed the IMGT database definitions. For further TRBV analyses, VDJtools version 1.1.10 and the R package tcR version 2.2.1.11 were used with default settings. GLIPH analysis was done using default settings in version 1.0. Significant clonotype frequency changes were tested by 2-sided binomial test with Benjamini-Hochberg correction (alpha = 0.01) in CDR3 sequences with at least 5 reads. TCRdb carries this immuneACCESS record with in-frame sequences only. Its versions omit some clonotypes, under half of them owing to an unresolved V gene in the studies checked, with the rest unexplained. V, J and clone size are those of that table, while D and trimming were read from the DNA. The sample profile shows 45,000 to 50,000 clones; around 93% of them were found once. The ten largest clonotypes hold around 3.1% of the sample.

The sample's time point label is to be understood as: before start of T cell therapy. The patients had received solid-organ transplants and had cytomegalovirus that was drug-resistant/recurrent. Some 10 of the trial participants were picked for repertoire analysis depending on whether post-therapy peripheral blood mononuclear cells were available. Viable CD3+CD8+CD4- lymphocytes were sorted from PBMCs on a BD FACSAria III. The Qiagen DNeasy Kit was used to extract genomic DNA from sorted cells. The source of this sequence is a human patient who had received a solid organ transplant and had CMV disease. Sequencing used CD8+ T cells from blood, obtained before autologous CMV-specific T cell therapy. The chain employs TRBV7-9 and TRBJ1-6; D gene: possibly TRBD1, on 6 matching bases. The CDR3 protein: CASSLERLLNRDLNSPLHF. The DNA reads TGTGCCAGCAGCTTAGAACGCCTCTTGAACAGGGATCTCAATTCACCCCTCCACTTT.